The clone carrying this T cell receptor (beta chain) came up a few times. The antigen is undetermined. This sample was included in a study of CD8+ T cells in alopecia areata. Overall study results and limits: In lesional scalp, particularly from alopecia totalis/universalis, clonality was higher than in normal scalp. Mice showed clearer TCR sharing than patients did, a gap that was possibly HLA-related.

CDR1 and CDR2 (germline): MDHEN, SYDVKM. Between the trimmed V and J ends, which lost 2 bases and 3 bases, there was a span of 10 bases. The CDR3 is 14 amino acids. Following extraction, RNA underwent reverse transcription to cDNA, which served as the sequencing template. Some clones are missing from TCRdb's copy, which holds only in-frame ones; the method was immunoSEQ multiplex PCR. The data hold approximately 89,000 clones, with roughly half observed a single time. Both peripheral blood and punch biopsies of lesional scalp skin were obtained from patients who had alopecia areata. A FACSAria was used to sort CD4+ and CD8+ T cells. These cells came from PBMCs.

Sequenced sample: NKG2D-high CD8+ T cells sorted from blood. The receptor's source is a human donor with alopecia areata. The rearrangement joins TRBV28 to TRBJ1-2, with D unresolved. The CDR3 coding sequence is TGTGCCAGCAGTTTACCCGACATGGACTATGGCTACACCTTC. Translated, it gives CASSLPDMDYGYTF.